This TCR beta chain was recorded in a study of CD8+ T cells in alopecia areata. The wider study: Treated individuals took tofacitinib by mouth, 5 to 10 mg twice daily. Severity of treated patients was scored by affected scalp percentage. Study results and limitations: Unlike in mice, where it was clearer, TCR sharing across patients was less clear, possibly HLA-related. One nonresponder leaves baseline CD8+ expansion's link to response uncertain.

Treatment defined: oral pan-JAK inhibitor, 5-10 mg twice daily. A note on this clone: The antigen remains undetermined.

Germline assignment: CDR1 ENHRY and CDR2 SYGVKD. After removal of 6 bases from V and 3 bases from J, the junction contained 7 bases not matched to a gene. This CDR3 contains 14 residues. RNA was extracted and reverse transcribed into cDNA as the sequencing template. The protocol was immunoSEQ multiplex PCR, while the TCRdb copy is restricted to in-frame clones and leaves out a portion. The data contain 190,000 or so clones, about 60% of them singletons. This chain links TRBV10-3 with TRBJ1-2, with 7 bases lining up with TRBD1. This receptor was obtained from a human donor with alopecia areata. The input for sequencing was CD8+ T cells sorted from blood, taken at week 24, from a patient treated with tofacitinib. The CDR3 nucleotides read TGTGCCATCAGCAGCGACAGGGAGGACTATGGCTACACCTTC. This translates into CAISSDREDYGYTF.